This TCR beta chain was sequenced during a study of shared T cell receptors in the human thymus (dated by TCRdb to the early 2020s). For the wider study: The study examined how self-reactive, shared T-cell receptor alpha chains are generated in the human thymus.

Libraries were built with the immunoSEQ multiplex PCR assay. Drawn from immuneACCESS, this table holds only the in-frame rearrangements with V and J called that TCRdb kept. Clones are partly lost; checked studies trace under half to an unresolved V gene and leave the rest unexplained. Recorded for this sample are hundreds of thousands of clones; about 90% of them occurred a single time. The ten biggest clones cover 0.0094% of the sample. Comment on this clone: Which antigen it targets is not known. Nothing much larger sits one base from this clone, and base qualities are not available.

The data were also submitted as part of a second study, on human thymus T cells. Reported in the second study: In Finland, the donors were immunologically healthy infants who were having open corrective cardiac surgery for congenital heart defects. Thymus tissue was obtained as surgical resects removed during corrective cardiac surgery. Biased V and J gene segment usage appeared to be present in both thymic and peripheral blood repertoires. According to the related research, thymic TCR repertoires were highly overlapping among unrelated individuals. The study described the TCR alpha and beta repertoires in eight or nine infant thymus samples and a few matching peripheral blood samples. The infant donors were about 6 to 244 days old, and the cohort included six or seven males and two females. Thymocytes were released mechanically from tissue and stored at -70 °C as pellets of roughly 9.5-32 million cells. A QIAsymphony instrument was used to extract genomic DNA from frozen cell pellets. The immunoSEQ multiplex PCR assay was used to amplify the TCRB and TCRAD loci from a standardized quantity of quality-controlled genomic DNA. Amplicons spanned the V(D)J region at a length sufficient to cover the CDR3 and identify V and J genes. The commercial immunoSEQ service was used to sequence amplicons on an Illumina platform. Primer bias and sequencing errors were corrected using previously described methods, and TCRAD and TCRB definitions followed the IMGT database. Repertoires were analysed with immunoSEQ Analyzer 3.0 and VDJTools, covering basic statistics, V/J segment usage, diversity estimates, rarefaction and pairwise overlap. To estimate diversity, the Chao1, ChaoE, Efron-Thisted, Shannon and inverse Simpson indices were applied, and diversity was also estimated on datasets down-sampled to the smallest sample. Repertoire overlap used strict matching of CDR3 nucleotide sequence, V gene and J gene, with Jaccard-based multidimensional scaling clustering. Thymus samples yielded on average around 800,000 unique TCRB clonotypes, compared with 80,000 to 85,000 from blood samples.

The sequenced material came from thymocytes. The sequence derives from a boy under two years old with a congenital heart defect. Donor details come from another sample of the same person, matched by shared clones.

The sequenced DNA is TGTGCCAGCACCCATCGGGCTAGCGGGGGCGAGCAGTTCTTC. Translated, it gives CASTHRASGGEQFF. Recombination joined TRBV6-5 with TRBJ2-1, with 10 bases in between that match TRBD2. The CDR3 sequence holds 14 residues, the cysteine and phenylalanine included. The only DNA kept is the CDR3, 42 bases in frame from the first base. Trimming takes 7 bases off V and 10 bases off J; junction bases not matched to a gene: 10. The germline V gene provides CDR1 MNHEY and CDR2 SVGAGI.